The entry below describes one T cell receptor (beta chain). The antigen remains undetermined. Unique molecular identifiers were used in preparing the TCRbeta library. Using its own MiXCR run on the PCR reads, TCRdb lists one record per CDR3 protein. Seen here are 500,000 to 750,000 distinct CDR3 sequences, more than 20% observed once, and the top ten hold 36%. The CDR3 sequence is 14 residues long. Germline trimming cut 6 bases from V and 2 bases from J; bases unmatched to any gene: 2. The source of the sample is a study of T-cell reconstitution after alpha-beta-depleted transplantation in children. Whole-study findings and limits: Hyperexpanded clones declined; after one year, newly produced T cells mostly supplied diversity.

The clonotype was recovered from a boy younger than two with Wiskott-Aldrich syndrome, due to receive a stem cell transplant. The specimen comprised PBMCs, sampled before TCRalphabeta/CD19-depleted stem cell transplant. The V call is TRBV12-3 or TRBV12-4, the J call TRBJ1-3; 9 nucleotides line up with TRBD1. The CDR3 bases are TGTGCCAGCAGGGGACAGGGTCCTGGAAACACCATATATTTT. Residues: CASRGQGPGNTIYF.